The 22 T cell receptor beta chains presented below share a single source sample, sequenced in a study of blood T cell repertoires in COVID-19. The repertoire was sequenced with immunoSEQ multiplex PCR; TCRdb's copy has only in-frame clones and lacks some. The repertoire holds roughly 200,000 clones, with roughly 88% as singletons. Sequenced: PBMCs or T cells enriched from blood (not recorded which). The receptors derive from a man in his forties or fifties with acute COVID-19.

The chain uses TRBV4-1 and TRBJ2-1, with 9 bases lining up with TRBD1. Germline CDR1 is MGHRA and CDR2 is YSYEKL. This CDR3 comprises 14 residues. With 1 base clipped from V and 8 bases from J, the junction kept 3 bases outside the gene matches. The CDR3 DNA reads TGCGCCAGCAGCCAAGGGGACAGGGTCTATGAGCAGTTCTTC. Translating gives CASSQGDRVYEQFF.

The rearrangement joins TRBV19 to TRBJ2-1, with a possible D match to TRBD2 (6 bases). V was trimmed by 7 bases and J by 1 base, leaving 17 bases between them. This CDR3 comprises 16 residues. The V gene's germline CDR1 is LNHDA and CDR2 SQIVND (reference sequence). The DNA for the CDR3 is TGTGCCAGTATCCCTCTGTATCGGGAGTCCTACAATGAGCAGTTCTTC. Its protein is CASIPLYRESYNEQFF.

The rearrangement joins TRBV7-6 to TRBJ1-6; TRBD1 matches at 7 bases. From germline, CDR1 is SGHVS and CDR2 FNYEAQ. The V segment lost 1 base and the J segment 10 bases; nucleotides outside the gene matches: 7. The CDR3 contains 15 residues. The CDR3 DNA sequence: TGTGCCAGCAGCTTAGTTCGACAGGGCTCCTCACCCCTCCACTTT. Translated: CASSLVRQGSSPLHF.

V usage is TRBV2 and J usage is TRBJ2-5; no clear D. This CDR3 is built from 13 residues. The germline V and J ends were trimmed by 8 bases and 4 bases, with 14 bases remaining between them. The germline gives CDR1 SNHLY, CDR2 FYNNEI. The CDR3: CASSQRPGETQYF. The DNA of the CDR3 is TGTGCCAGCTCACAACGCCCGGGAGAGACCCAGTACTTC.

The V call is TRBV6-1, the J call TRBJ2-4; D might be TRBD2 (5 bases). Germline CDR1 is MNHNS and CDR2 is SASEGT. The CDR3 is 15 amino acids. Trimming took 2 bases from V and 8 from J, leaving 16 bases between them. The CDR3 DNA reads as TGTGCCAGCAGTGAAAATCCCAGGAAGGGAGACATTCAGTACTTC. Translated: CASSENPRKGDIQYF.

The chain links TRBV6-5 to TRBJ1-4; possibly TRBD1 for D (5 bases). V dropped 7 bases and J dropped 5 bases, with 11 bases sitting between them. The CDR3 spans 13 residues. Germline CDR1 reads MNHEY; CDR2 reads SVGAGI. The CDR3 coding sequence is TGTGCCAGCACGAGGGACTTAAATGAAAAACTGTTTTTT. Encoded protein: CASTRDLNEKLFF.

This clone has a single count. The chain links TRBV5-6 to TRBJ1-1, with 9 bases identical to TRBD1. The CDR3 consists of 16 residues. With V trimmed by 4 bases and J by 5 bases, 12 bases remained unmatched. Germline CDR1 reads SGHDT; CDR2 reads YYEEEE. This CDR3 reads CASSTYTGGAVTEAFF. For the CDR3, the DNA is TGTGCCAGCAGCACCTATACAGGGGGCGCTGTAACTGAAGCTTTCTTT.

The genes are TRBV16 and TRBJ1-1; D is ambiguous. Germline V gives CDR1 KGHSY, CDR2 FQNENV. The CDR3 covers 14 residues. Trimming removed 4 bases at V and 1 base at J, with 10 bases between. CDR3 sequence: CASSPLSGNTEAFF. The CDR3 nucleotides are TGTGCCAGCAGCCCTCTATCCGGGAACACTGAAGCTTTCTTT.

This sequence joins TRBV5-1 and TRBJ2-5, with D possibly being TRBD2 (5 bases). V was shortened by 3 bases and J by 4 bases, with 10 bases between the two germline ends. The CDR3 covers 13 residues. In germline, CDR1 is SGHRS, CDR2 YFSETQ. CDR3 sequence (DNA): TGCGCCAGCAGCTCCCGGGGATCAGAGACCCAGTACTTC. Translating it yields CASSSRGSETQYF. The full variable domain, completed using reference TRBV5-1 and TRBJ2-5, is KAGVTQTPRYLIKTRGQQVTLSCSPISGHRSVSWYQQTPGQGLQFLFEYFSETQRNKGNFPGRFSGRQFSNSRSEMNVSTLELGDSALYLCASSSRGSETQYFGPGTRLLVL.

The CDR3 DNA is TGCAGCCTTCGCCCCGACCGGGACGAGCAGTACTTC. Translating gives CSLRPDRDEQYF. This chain connects TRBV29-1 to TRBJ2-7; D is uncertain. The CDR3 spans 12 residues. Trimming removed 8 bases at V and 5 bases at J, with 16 bases between. CDR1 and CDR2 (germline): SQVTM, ANQGSEA.

This chain joins TRBV9 and TRBJ1-3; unclear D gene. Germline-derived CDR1 and CDR2 are SGDLS and YYNGEE. The CDR3 has 14 amino acids. The ends were cut back, 7 bases at V and 0 bases at J, with 11 bases in the middle. For the CDR3, the DNA is TGTGCCAGCGGCAACAGAAGCTCTGGAAACACCATATATTTT. This translates into CASGNRSSGNTIYF.

V usage is TRBV30 and J usage is TRBJ1-5; D ambiguous. The CDR3 covers 14 residues. Germline assignment: CDR1 GTSNPN and CDR2 SVGIG (reference sequence). The V and J ends lost 0 bases and 3 bases respectively, with 9 bases between them. The CDR3 sequence is CAWSVASINQPQHF. CDR3 bases: TGTGCCTGGAGTGTCGCGTCAATCAATCAGCCCCAGCATTTT.

The chain employs TRBV4-1 and TRBJ2-2; D not certain. V lost 3 bases to trimming and J lost 0 bases, with 8 bases between them. Germline CDR1 is MGHRA and CDR2 is YSYEKL. The CDR3 extends over 15 amino acids. The DNA for the CDR3 is TGCGCCAGCAGCCAGCGAAAAACGAACACCGGGGAGCTGTTTTTT. Protein product: CASSQRKTNTGELFF.

The chain uses TRBV28 and TRBJ2-7; 10 nucleotides match TRBD1. Germline V gene data show CDR1 as MDHEN and CDR2 as SYDVKM. Trimming took 8 bases from V and 7 from J; bases not matched to a gene: 8. There are 13 residues in the CDR3. CDR3 sequence: CASSGQGVGEQYF. CDR3 sequence (DNA): TGTGCCAGCTCCGGACAGGGGGTGGGTGAGCAGTACTTC.

This sequence joins TRBV4-3 and TRBJ1-3; 7 nucleotides align to TRBD1. The J segment lost 7 bases and the V segment lost 0 bases, leaving 9 bases of the junction unmatched. Per germline, CDR1 LGHNA and CDR2 YSLEER. The CDR3 covers 16 residues. CDR3 nucleotides: TGCGCCAGCAGCCAAGATCAGAATGCAGGGGGGAACACCATATATTTT. Translating gives CASSQDQNAGGNTIYF.

This clone was seen just once. V usage is TRBV9 and J usage is TRBJ1-3, with TRBD1 identical over 7 bases. V shed 0 bases, J shed 4 bases, and the junction held 4 bases outside the gene matches. The CDR3 extends over 15 amino acids. Germline assignment: CDR1 SGDLS and CDR2 YYNGEE. The CDR3 DNA sequence: TGTGCCAGCAGCGTAGAAGGGGGCTTAGGAAACACCATATATTTT. Translated: CASSVEGGLGNTIYF.

This clone was observed once. Its ends do not fully match the called genes, so a read error is possible. This rearrangement joins TRBV5-1 to TRBJ2-7; 8 nucleotides align to TRBD1. Germline CDR1 and CDR2: SGHRS and YFSETQ. The CDR3 is 11 amino acids. The CDR3 spells CASSLATGENF. For the CDR3, the DNA is TGCGCCAGCAGCTTGGCGACAGGGGAGAACTTC.

The V and J genes are TRBV15 and TRBJ1-1; TRBD1 aligns across 10 bases. The germline V gene has CDR1 LNHNV and CDR2 YYDKDF (reference sequence). With 8 bases clipped from V and 0 bases from J, the junction kept 9 bases outside the gene matches. This CDR3 region has 16 residues. CDR3: CATSLGTGVLNTEAFF. The CDR3 DNA follows: TGTGCCACCTCCCTCGGGACAGGGGTCCTGAACACTGAAGCTTTCTTT.

The chain couples TRBV28 to TRBJ2-5; possible D gene TRBD1, 6 bases. The germline V gene encodes CDR1 MDHEN and CDR2 SYDVKM. This CDR3 is built from 16 residues. V was pared by 8 bases and J by 4 bases, with 23 bases between. CDR3 in DNA: TGTGCCAGCGGAGAGACAGGCCCGCCAACGGGAGAGACCCAGTACTTC. It codes for CASGETGPPTGETQYF.

The V call is TRBV19, the J call TRBJ2-7; possibly TRBD2 for D (6 bases). This CDR3 contains 14 residues. The ends were cut back, 4 bases at V and 3 bases at J, with 13 bases in the middle. Looked up from germline, CDR1 is LNHDA and CDR2 is SQIVND (reference sequence). The CDR3, as DNA: TGTGCCAGTAGTACCCGGGAGAACGGCTACGAGCAGTACTTC. Protein: CASSTRENGYEQYF.

The chain recombines TRBV10-3 with TRBJ2-7, with 8 bases fitting TRBD2. The length of the CDR3 is 16 residues. Looked up from germline, CDR1 is ENHRY and CDR2 is SYGVKD. The J segment lost 9 bases and the V segment lost 0 bases, leaving 13 bases of the junction unmatched. In nucleotides, the CDR3 is TGTGCCATCAGTGAGTCGCTGAAGCGGGAGAATCGGGGGCAGTACTTC. Protein: CAISESLKRENRGQYF.

The chain has TRBV6-5 and TRBJ2-7, with D perhaps TRBD1 (7 bases). The CDR3 is made up of 15 amino acids. Trimming removed 6 bases at V and 4 bases at J, with 19 bases between. Germline CDR1 MNHEY, CDR2 SVGAGI. CDR3 DNA: TGTGCCAGCAGACGCGGGACAGAAGGAGGTTACGAGCAGTACTTC. Its protein is CASRRGTEGGYEQYF.